Below are 18 T cell receptor beta chains sequenced from a single sample in a study of cytomegalovirus exposure and HLA in healthy donors. A multiplex PCR was run with 60 Vbeta primers and 13 Jbeta primers. The method was immunoSEQ multiplex PCR; TCRdb's version includes in-frame clones alone and lacks a portion of them. This table has roughly 93,000 clones, around 77% appearing once. Source material: PBMCs. These receptors were collected from a man between 25 and 39 years old in good health and CMV-seronegative.

This chain joins TRBV19 and TRBJ1-5, with 8 positions matching TRBD1. The CDR3 is 15 residues long. Germline V gives CDR1 LNHDA, CDR2 SQIVND (reference sequence). The V and J ends lost 5 bases and 2 bases, in that order; junction bases with no gene match: 5. As DNA, the CDR3 is TGTGCCAGTAGTGTCGACAGGGGAGGCAATCAGCCCCAGCATTTT. Its protein product is CASSVDRGGNQPQHF.

This clone was seen a handful of times. V is TRBV5-1 and J is TRBJ2-6; perhaps TRBD2 as D (5 bases). The CDR3 has 17 residues. Germline CDR1 and CDR2: SGHRS and YFSETQ. V was cut by 4 bases and J by 0 bases, with 14 bases left in between. CDR3: CASSPNLATSGANVLTF. For the CDR3, the DNA is TGCGCCAGCAGCCCCAATCTAGCTACCTCTGGGGCCAACGTCCTGACTTTC.

This chain links TRBV7-2 with TRBJ2-7; TRBD2 agrees at 15 bases. The CDR3 runs to 16 residues. Germline V gene lookup returns CDR1 SGHTA and CDR2 FQGNSA. Germline trimming cut 5 bases from V and 6 bases from J; bases unmatched to any gene: 8. CDR3: CASSTGTSGRRGEQYF. The DNA for the CDR3 is TGTGCCAGCAGCACCGGGACTAGCGGGAGGAGGGGCGAGCAGTACTTC.

This chain uses TRBV4-1 with TRBJ2-4; 10 bases line up with TRBD2. Germline trimming cut 1 base from V and 8 bases from J; bases unmatched to any gene: 8. Per germline, CDR1 MGHRA and CDR2 YSYEKL. The CDR3 length is 16 residues. CDR3 sequence: CASSQAEAGGSDIQYF. The CDR3 bases are TGCGCCAGCAGCCAAGCCGAAGCGGGAGGGTCGGACATTCAGTACTTC.

The rearrangement uses TRBV29-1 and TRBJ1-1, with TRBD1 matching over 7 bases. Per germline, CDR1 SQVTM and CDR2 ANQGSEA. CDR3 length: 13 residues. Trimming at V came to 6 bases and at J to 1 base, leaving 5 bases not matched to a gene. The CDR3 coding sequence is TGCAGCGTATCCCAGGGGGAGAACACTGAAGCTTTCTTT. It yields the protein CSVSQGENTEAFF.

J is TRBJ2-2 and V is TRBV5-1; possible D gene TRBD1, 5 bases. CDR3 size: 17 residues. V lost 4 bases and J lost 5, with 21 bases in between. Germline-derived CDR1 and CDR2 are SGHRS and YFSETQ. As DNA, the CDR3 is TGCGCCAGCAGCCTGACTCCCGCGACAGCTGCTACCGGGGAGCTGTTTTTT. Translation: CASSLTPATAATGELFF.

The rearrangement joins TRBV28 to TRBJ2-1, with 12 bases aligning to TRBD2. The junction had 16 bases not matched to a gene; V was cut back by 6 bases and J by 7 bases. The CDR3 runs 18 residues. Germline lookup yields CDR1 MDHEN and CDR2 SYDVKM. The chain's CDR3 is CASRTPTSGRISRNEQFF. CDR3 nucleotides: TGTGCCAGCAGAACCCCGACTAGCGGGAGAATAAGCAGAAATGAGCAGTTCTTC.

The chain is built from TRBV7-9 and TRBJ2-7, with D perhaps TRBD1 (7 bases). The ends were cut back, 1 base at V and 4 bases at J, with 11 bases in the middle. Germline CDR1 is SEHNR and CDR2 is FQNEAQ (reference sequence). The CDR3 loop spans 14 amino acids. CDR3 amino acids: CASSLEAGGYEQYF. The CDR3 nucleotides are TGTGCCAGCAGCTTAGAAGCAGGGGGGTACGAGCAGTACTTC.

This clone was seen just once. The chain has TRBV28 and TRBJ2-6; TRBD1 is a possible D gene (5 bases). Germline values: CDR1 MDHEN, CDR2 SYDVKM. This CDR3 region has 17 residues. Trimming shortened V by 5 bases and J by 0 bases, and 14 bases separated the two germline ends. The CDR3 coding sequence is TGTGCCAGCAGTGCCGGTACAGGCCTCTCTGGGGCCAACGTCCTGACTTTC. The encoded protein is CASSAGTGLSGANVLTF.

The genes are TRBV9 and TRBJ2-6; 7 nucleotides agree with TRBD1. There are 15 residues in the CDR3. Germline lookup yields CDR1 SGDLS and CDR2 YYNGEE. The J segment lost 2 bases and the V segment lost 3 bases, leaving 2 bases of the junction unmatched. The CDR3 region has the DNA TGTGCCAGCAGCGAAGGGGGCGCTGGGGCCAACGTCCTGACTTTC. Protein product: CASSEGGAGANVLTF.

This rearrangement joins TRBV5-4 to TRBJ1-1; 8 nucleotides agree with TRBD1. This CDR3 is built from 13 residues. Unmatched junction bases numbered 0, after V lost 0 bases and J lost 5 bases. Germline-derived CDR1 and CDR2 are SGHNT and YYREEE (reference sequence). Here the CDR3 reads CASSLDRGTEAFF. DNA for the CDR3: TGTGCCAGCAGCTTGGACAGGGGGACTGAAGCTTTCTTT.

The genes are TRBV4-3 and TRBJ2-6, with unresolved D. From germline, CDR1 is LGHNA and CDR2 YSLEER. The CDR3 sequence is 16 residues long. Trimming left V 0 bases short and J 2 bases short, with 8 bases between. This CDR3 is CASSQDPQTGANVLTF. The CDR3 DNA reads as TGCGCCAGCAGCCAAGATCCCCAGACTGGGGCCAACGTCCTGACTTTC.

The chain is built from TRBV4-2 and TRBJ2-3; TRBD2 matches at 8 bases. The germline CDR1 and CDR2 sequences are LGHNA and YNFKEQ. Germline trimming cut 0 bases from V and 4 bases from J; bases unmatched to any gene: 3. This CDR3 comprises 15 residues. For the CDR3, the DNA is TGTGCCAGCAGCCAAGATCCGGGAGGGCCAGATACGCAGTATTTT. This sequence encodes CASSQDPGGPDTQYF.

The genes are TRBV9 and TRBJ2-7; possibly TRBD1 for D (5 bases). V was shortened by 0 bases and J by 7 bases, with 11 bases between the two germline ends. Germline V gene sequence: CDR1 SGDLS, CDR2 YYNGEE. The CDR3 consists of 13 residues. CDR3 DNA sequence: TGTGCCAGCAGCGTAGAGGGGATGCGGGAGCAGTACTTC. It codes for CASSVEGMREQYF.

The chain recombines TRBV13 with TRBJ1-4, with 7 bases fitting TRBD1. CDR3 length equals 18 residues. Per the germline V gene, CDR1 is PRHDT and CDR2 is FYEKMQ (reference sequence). Trimming cost V 5 bases and J 0 bases; bases outside gene matches: 12. CDR3 protein: CASSKHNRDRATNEKLFF. The DNA for the CDR3 is TGTGCCAGCAGCAAGCACAATCGGGACAGAGCAACTAATGAAAAACTGTTTTTT.

The CDR3 sequence is CASSSPRTQYF. In nucleotides, the CDR3 is TGTGCCAGCAGTTCCCCCAGGACCCAGTACTTC. The gene calls are TRBV6-5 and TRBJ2-5; D not certain. The V end was cut by 4 bases, the J end by 7 bases, with 7 bases between. The CDR3 totals 11 residues. Germline CDR1 MNHEY, CDR2 SVGAGI.

The chain uses TRBV5-4 and TRBJ2-7; the match to TRBD2 covers 16 bases. The V gene end was trimmed by 4 bases and the J gene end by 2 bases; junction bases not matched to a gene: 6. Germline V gene data show CDR1 as SGHNT and CDR2 as YYREEE (reference sequence). The length of the CDR3 is 17 residues. In nucleotides, the CDR3 is TGTGCCAGCAGCGCGGGACTAGCGGGAGGGTCGGCCTACGAGCAGTACTTC. Its protein product is CASSAGLAGGSAYEQYF. Supplemented by reference TRBV5-4 and TRBJ2-7, the full variable domain reads ETGVTQSPTHLIKTRGQQVTLRCSSQSGHNTVSWYQQALGQGPQFIFQYYREEENGRGNFPPRFSGLQFPNYSSELNVNALELDDSALYLCASSAGLAGGSAYEQYFGPGTRLTVT.

The V gene is TRBV14, the J gene TRBJ2-7; D is possibly TRBD1 (6 bases). The CDR3 consists of 15 residues. CDR1 SGHDN and CDR2 FVKESK come from the germline V gene. The ends were cut back, 3 bases at V and 2 bases at J, with 14 bases in the middle. The CDR3 here is CASSQFNRVPYEQYF. The CDR3, as DNA: TGTGCCAGCAGCCAGTTTAACAGGGTTCCCTACGAGCAGTACTTC.